This TCR beta chain was documented in a study of blood T cell repertoires in COVID-19. On the study more broadly: COVID-19 samples, acute and convalescent, were from the United States, Italy and Spain. Nucleic acid was either cDNA or gDNA, and it came from T cells, B-cell-depleted T cells, or PBMCs.

This clone was seen once. Participants were aged about 18 to 90 years, lived in about two dozen US areas, and enrolled virtually. Participant reports of clinical history set cohort assignment. The data were produced by immunoSEQ multiplex PCR, yet TCRdb's version contains in-frame clones alone and is incomplete. This sample has hundreds of thousands of clones, with about 85% found just once. The CDR3 consists of 16 residues. CDR1 is SGHDN and CDR2 is FVKESK in the germline V gene. The V end was cut by 4 bases, the J end by 4 bases, with 19 bases between. The J gene is TRBJ1-2, the V gene TRBV14; D is unclear. The specimen sequenced was PBMCs or T cells enriched from blood (not recorded which). The TCR originated in a man aged 35-49 years who had recovered from COVID-19. The CDR3 loop is CASSPSRNTRGYGYTF. The CDR3 DNA is TGTGCCAGCAGCCCCTCGAGGAACACCCGGGGCTATGGCTACACCTTC.